This T cell receptor (beta chain) was sequenced for a study of blood T cell repertoires in COVID-19. About the research overall: Acute and convalescent COVID-19 specimens originated in the United States, Italy and Spain. Nucleic acid was either cDNA or gDNA, and it came from T cells, B-cell-depleted T cells, or PBMCs.

Germline assignment: CDR1 LNHDA and CDR2 SQIVND (reference sequence). J was trimmed by 4 bases and V by 6 bases; bases with no gene match: 8. CDR3 length: 15 residues. Original processing notes: Scientists estimated how many nucleated cells there were by amplifying reference gene primers. TCRdb's table, derived via immunoSEQ multiplex PCR, lists solely in-frame clones and lacks some. D and trimming were read from the DNA, whereas the V and J calls and clone size are those reported in that table. Here the sample spans over 120,000 clones, roughly four fifths being singletons. This chain joins TRBV19 and TRBJ2-5; 10 bases match TRBD2. The TCR sequence derives from a woman aged 55 to 70 with acute or convalescent COVID-19. The sample consisted of peripheral blood. CDR3 protein: CASSPSGRAAETQYF. The CDR3 DNA reads as TGTGCCAGTAGCCCCAGCGGGAGGGCCGCAGAGACCCAGTACTTC. The full variable domain, its missing parts supplied by reference TRBV19 and TRBJ2-5, is DGGITQSPKYLFRKEGQNVTLSCEQNLNHDAMYWYRQDPGQGLRLIYYSQIVNDFQKGDIAEGYSVSREKKESFPLTVTSAQKNPTAFYLCASSPSGRAAETQYFGPGTRLLVL.